These 24 T cell receptor beta chains came from one sample sequenced in a study of T cell changes during pregnancy in multiple sclerosis. The repertoire was sequenced with immunoSEQ multiplex PCR; TCRdb's copy has only in-frame clones and lacks some. The repertoire holds about 40,000 clones, with around nine tenths as singletons. Sequenced material: CD4+ T cells from peripheral blood mononuclear cells, taken before pregnancy. These receptors all come from a female donor with multiple sclerosis, enrolled in a pregnancy study.

This chain connects TRBV14 to TRBJ2-7; 7 bases agree with TRBD1. CDR1 SGHDN and CDR2 FVKESK come from the germline V gene. This CDR3 spans 15 amino acids. V trimming: 4 bases; J trimming: 3 bases; junction bases outside the gene matches: 9. CDR3 nucleotides: TGTGCCAGCAGCCGGACAGGAATATACTACTACGAGCAGTACTTC. This encodes CASSRTGIYYYEQYF.

This sequence joins TRBV5-1 and TRBJ2-2; 8 bases are a match to TRBD2. Germline V gene data show CDR1 as SGHRS and CDR2 as YFSETQ. The junction had 4 bases not matched to a gene; V was cut back by 3 bases and J by 3 bases. The CDR3 consists of 15 residues. The DNA of the CDR3 is TGCGCCAGCAGCTCAAGCGGGGGTGACACCGGGGAGCTGTTTTTT. Translated: CASSSSGGDTGELFF.

This clone was recorded only once. The chain couples TRBV7-2 to TRBJ2-3; no firm D call. Trimming stripped 7 bases from V and 2 bases from J, with 7 bases between. CDR1 and CDR2 from the germline V gene are SGHTA and FQGNSA. CDR3 length: 12 amino acids. In DNA, the CDR3 is TGTGCCAGCACCGAGTACACAGATACGCAGTATTTT. Its translation is CASTEYTDTQYF.

The chain recombines TRBV30 with TRBJ2-3; 11 bases line up with TRBD2. The CDR3 has 17 amino acids. Germline loops: CDR1 GTSNPN, CDR2 SVGIG (reference sequence). Germline trimming cut 3 bases from V and 6 bases from J; bases unmatched to any gene: 14. CDR3 in amino acids: CAWRRGVAGGPDDTQYF. CDR3 in DNA: TGTGCCTGGAGAAGGGGGGTAGCGGGGGGGCCTGATGATACGCAGTATTTT. The full variable domain, with the rest looked up from reference TRBV30 and TRBJ2-3, is SQTIHQWPATLVQPVGSPLSLECTVEGTSNPNLYWYRQAAGRGLQLLFYSVGIGQISSEVPQNLSASRPQDRQFILSSKKLLLSDSGFYLCAWRRGVAGGPDDTQYFGPGTRLTVL.

This chain links TRBV5-1 with TRBJ2-5, with TRBD1 identical over 7 bases. CDR1 is SGHRS, CDR2 YFSETQ, per germline. The CDR3 extends over 17 amino acids. After removal of 4 bases from V and 1 base from J, the junction contained 13 bases not matched to a gene. CDR3 region: CASSETQGRDGQETQYF. The DNA for the CDR3 is TGCGCCAGCAGCGAGACACAGGGGCGAGACGGCCAAGAGACCCAGTACTTC.

The chain has TRBV4-3 and TRBJ1-5; possibly TRBD1 for D (5 bases). V shed 0 bases and J shed 4 bases, with 10 bases lying between them. The germline gives CDR1 LGHNA, CDR2 YSLEER. This CDR3 has 15 amino acids. CDR3 loop: CASSQDPGGNQPQHF. The CDR3 DNA reads as TGCGCCAGCAGCCAAGACCCGGGGGGTAATCAGCCCCAGCATTTT.

This sequence joins TRBV4-1 and TRBJ2-7; D is ambiguous. The length of the CDR3 is 13 residues. Germline V gives CDR1 MGHRA, CDR2 YSYEKL. With 1 base removed from V and 2 bases from J, the gap between germline ends came to 6 bases. CDR3 sequence reads: CASSQVSAYEQYF. The DNA of the CDR3 is TGCGCCAGCAGCCAAGTGTCTGCCTACGAGCAGTACTTC.

The chain carries TRBV30 and TRBJ1-5; 8 nucleotides match TRBD1. With 3 bases clipped from V and 4 bases from J, the junction kept 8 bases outside the gene matches. The germline CDR1 and CDR2 sequences are GTSNPN and SVGIG (reference sequence). CDR3 length: 15 amino acids. Here the CDR3 reads CAWSSGTGQNQPQHF. CDR3 coding DNA: TGTGCCTGGAGCTCCGGGACAGGACAAAATCAGCCCCAGCATTTT.

CDR3 DNA: TGTGCCAGCAGCTTACGCGACGGGACCTACGAGCAGTACTTC. Protein: CASSLRDGTYEQYF. This sequence joins TRBV11-2 and TRBJ2-7, with D maybe TRBD2 (5 bases). Trimming pared 2 bases from V and 2 bases from J, leaving 10 bases between. The CDR3 spans 14 residues. Germline V gene sequence: CDR1 SGHAT, CDR2 FQNNGV.

The chain joins TRBV5-1 to TRBJ2-1; 10 nucleotides agree with TRBD2. The CDR3 loop spans 18 amino acids. Germline V gene sequence: CDR1 SGHRS, CDR2 YFSETQ. Trimming cost V 2 bases and J 11 bases; bases outside gene matches: 19. This chain's CDR3 is CASSFVPQGTSVGVKQFF. Written as DNA, the CDR3 is TGCGCCAGCAGCTTCGTACCCCAAGGGACTAGCGTCGGGGTGAAGCAGTTCTTC.

This clone appeared a few times. This sequence joins TRBV6-4 and TRBJ2-2; TRBD1 aligns across 7 bases. The trim removed 2 bases at V and 8 bases at J, leaving 5 bases unmatched. This CDR3 has 14 amino acids. Looked up from germline, CDR1 is MRHNA and CDR2 is SNTAGT. The CDR3: CASSDTDRVGELFF. CDR3 nucleotide sequence: TGTGCCAGCAGTGACACCGACAGGGTGGGGGAGCTGTTTTTT.

The V gene is TRBV2, the J gene TRBJ2-1; D not resolved. Germline V lookup: CDR1 SNHLY, CDR2 FYNNEI. The CDR3 totals 13 residues. Trimming shortened V by 6 bases and J by 3 bases, and 9 bases separated the two germline ends. CDR3 in amino acids: CASSRRDYNEQFF. Written as DNA, the CDR3 is TGTGCCAGCAGCAGGCGTGACTACAATGAGCAGTTCTTC.

The chain combines TRBV4-3 with TRBJ1-2, with D possibly being TRBD1 (5 bases). CDR3 size: 13 residues. The V gene's germline CDR1 is LGHNA and CDR2 YSLEER. The V end lost 0 bases, the J end lost 7 bases, and 9 bases lay between the germline ends. The CDR3 nucleotides read TGCGCCAGCAGCCAAGATGGAGGGGTTGGCTACACCTTC. Protein sequence: CASSQDGGVGYTF.

The count of this clone is one. This sequence joins TRBV4-2 and TRBJ2-3; D unclear. The V gene lost 1 base and the J gene lost 3 bases, with 5 bases spanning the gap. This CDR3 is built from 13 residues. The V gene's germline CDR1 is LGHNA and CDR2 YNFKEQ. This CDR3 reads CASSQGVTDTQYF. CDR3 nucleotide sequence: TGTGCCAGCAGCCAAGGAGTGACAGATACGCAGTATTTT.

J is TRBJ1-4 and V is TRBV18, with a possible D match to TRBD1 (6 bases). In germline, CDR1 is KGHSH, CDR2 LQKENI. CDR3 size: 14 residues. The V end lost 2 bases, the J end lost 8 bases, and 12 bases lay between the germline ends. In DNA form, the CDR3 reads TGTGCCAGCTCACCAAACAGGGTGGACGAAAAACTGTTTTTT. Its translation: CASSPNRVDEKLFF.

This chain joins TRBV6-5 and TRBJ1-6; 8 positions match TRBD1. Per germline, CDR1 MNHEY and CDR2 SVGAGI. This CDR3 is 15 amino acids long. With 4 bases clipped from V and 9 bases from J, the junction kept 8 bases outside the gene matches. The CDR3 spells CASSFRGLESSPLHF. CDR3 nucleotide sequence: TGTGCCAGCAGTTTCAGGGGGCTTGAAAGTTCACCCCTCCACTTT.

The V and J genes are TRBV10-3 and TRBJ1-1; unclear D gene. Germline V gene data show CDR1 as ENHRY and CDR2 as SYGVKD. V was shortened by 0 bases and J by 3 bases, with 5 bases between the two germline ends. The CDR3 totals 13 residues. The CDR3 loop is CAISESRDTEAFF. The DNA of the CDR3 is TGTGCCATCAGTGAGTCGCGAGACACTGAAGCTTTCTTT.

This sequence joins TRBV7-9 and TRBJ1-2; TRBD1 aligns across 7 bases. Germline CDR1 reads SEHNR; CDR2 reads FQNEAQ (reference sequence). The CDR3 has 15 residues. The V segment lost 5 bases and the J segment 6 bases; nucleotides outside the gene matches: 12. CDR3 sequence reads: CASSPGQAPQNGYTF. Written as DNA, the CDR3 is TGTGCCAGCAGCCCCGGACAGGCCCCGCAGAATGGCTACACCTTC.

The chain is built from TRBV4-3 and TRBJ2-1; 8 nucleotides line up with TRBD2. This CDR3 is built from 16 residues. Germline assignment: CDR1 LGHNA and CDR2 YSLEER. V shed 1 base, J shed 4 bases, and the junction held 6 bases outside the gene matches. CDR3: CASSQASGGDYNEQFF. CDR3 nucleotide sequence: TGCGCCAGCAGCCAAGCCAGCGGGGGAGATTACAATGAGCAGTTCTTC.

V is TRBV7-6 and J is TRBJ1-1; a possible D gene is TRBD1 (6 bases). Per the germline V gene, CDR1 is SGHVS and CDR2 is FNYEAQ. The CDR3 spans 16 residues. Trimming pared 4 bases from V and 5 bases from J, leaving 20 bases between. The CDR3 coding sequence is TGTGCCAGCAGCTCCTCCCTAGGGGGATTAAGTACTGAAGCTTTCTTT. The encoded protein is CASSSSLGGLSTEAFF.

This chain uses TRBV28 with TRBJ1-1; 9 bases agree with TRBD1. Losses at the gene ends were 5 bases for V and 7 bases for J; bases not matched to a gene: 8. The CDR3 extends over 14 amino acids. CDR1 is MDHEN and CDR2 is SYDVKM in the germline V gene. CDR3 DNA sequence: TGTGCCAGCAGTGCCGGGACAGGGTATTATGAAGCTTTCTTT. It yields the protein CASSAGTGYYEAFF.

The chain carries TRBV27 and TRBJ2-5; 9 bases fit TRBD1. The V gene end was trimmed by 5 bases and the J gene end by 3 bases; junction bases not matched to a gene: 4. Germline CDR1 and CDR2: MNHEY and SMNVEV (reference sequence). This CDR3 is built from 14 residues. The DNA for the CDR3 is TGTGCCAGCAGTGAGACAGGGGGAAAAGAGACCCAGTACTTC. Translating it yields CASSETGGKETQYF.

The V and J genes are TRBV11-3 and TRBJ1-6; 9 bases are shared with TRBD1. This CDR3 region has 13 residues. Germline V gene data show CDR1 as SGHNT and CDR2 as YENEEA. V was pared by 4 bases and J by 10 bases, with 2 bases of the junction left unmatched. CDR3 DNA: TGTGCCAGCAGCTCTGACAGGGGGTCACCCCTCCACTTT. Protein: CASSSDRGSPLHF. The full variable domain, in which reference TRBV11-3 and TRBJ1-6 provide the parts outside the CDR3, is EAGVVQSPRYKIIEKKQPVAFWCNPISGHNTLYWYLQNLGQGPELLIRYENEEAVDDSQLPKDRFSAERLKGVDSTLKIQPAELGDSAVYLCASSSDRGSPLHFGNGTRLTVT.

The rearrangement uses TRBV5-5 and TRBJ2-7; D ambiguous. CDR3 length: 11 residues. The V and J ends lost 2 bases and 5 bases respectively, with 5 bases between them. Germline V gene lookup returns CDR1 SGHKS and CDR2 YYEKEE (reference sequence). CDR3 sequence reads: CASSFLDEQYF. The CDR3 coding sequence is TGTGCCAGCAGCTTTCTCGACGAGCAGTACTTC.